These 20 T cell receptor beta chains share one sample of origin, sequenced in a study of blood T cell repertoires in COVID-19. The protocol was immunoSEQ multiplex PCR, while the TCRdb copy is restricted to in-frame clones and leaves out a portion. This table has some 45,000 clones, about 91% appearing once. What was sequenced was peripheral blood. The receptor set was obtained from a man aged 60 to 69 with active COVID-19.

For the CDR3, the DNA is TGTGCCAGTCGGACAGGGGAGATATCTGGAAACACCATATATTTT. Amino acids: CASRTGEISGNTIYF. V and J are TRBV28 and TRBJ1-3; the match to TRBD1 covers 9 bases. CDR3 size: 15 residues. Germline V gene lookup returns CDR1 MDHEN and CDR2 SYDVKM. Unmatched junction bases numbered 7, after V lost 9 bases and J lost 1 base.

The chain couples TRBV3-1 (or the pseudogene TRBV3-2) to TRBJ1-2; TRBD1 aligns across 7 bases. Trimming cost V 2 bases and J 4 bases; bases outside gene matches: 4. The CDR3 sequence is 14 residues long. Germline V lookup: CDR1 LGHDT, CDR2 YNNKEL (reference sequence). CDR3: CASSQWDSPYGYTF. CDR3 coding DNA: TGTGCCAGCAGCCAATGGGACAGTCCCTATGGCTACACCTTC.

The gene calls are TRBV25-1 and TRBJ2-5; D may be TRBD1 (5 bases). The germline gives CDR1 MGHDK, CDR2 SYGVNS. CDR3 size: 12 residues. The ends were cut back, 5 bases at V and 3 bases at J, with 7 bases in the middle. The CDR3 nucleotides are TGTGCCAGCAGTCAGGGAAAAGAGACCCAGTACTTC. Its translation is CASSQGKETQYF.

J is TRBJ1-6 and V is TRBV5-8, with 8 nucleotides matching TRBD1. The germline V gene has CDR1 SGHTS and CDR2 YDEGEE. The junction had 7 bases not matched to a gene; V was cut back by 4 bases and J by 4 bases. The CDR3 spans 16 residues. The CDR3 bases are TGTGCCAGCAGCATGGGACAGGCAACTTATAATTCACCCCTCCACTTT. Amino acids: CASSMGQATYNSPLHF.

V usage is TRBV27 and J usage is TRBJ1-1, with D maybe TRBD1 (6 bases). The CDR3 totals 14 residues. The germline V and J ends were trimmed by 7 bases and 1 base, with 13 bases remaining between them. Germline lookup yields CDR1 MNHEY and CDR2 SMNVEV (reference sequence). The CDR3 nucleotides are TGTGCCAGCACCTGGACAGTTGGGAACACTGAAGCTTTCTTT. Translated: CASTWTVGNTEAFF.

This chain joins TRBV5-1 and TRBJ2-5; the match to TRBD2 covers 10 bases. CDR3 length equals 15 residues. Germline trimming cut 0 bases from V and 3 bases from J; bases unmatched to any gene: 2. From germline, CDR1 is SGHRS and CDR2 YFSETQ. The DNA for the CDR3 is TGCGCCAGCAGCTTGGATGGGACTAGCGAAGAGACCCAGTACTTC. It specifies CASSLDGTSEETQYF. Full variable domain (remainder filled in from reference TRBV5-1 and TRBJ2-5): KAGVTQTPRYLIKTRGQQVTLSCSPISGHRSVSWYQQTPGQGLQFLFEYFSETQRNKGNFPGRFSGRQFSNSRSEMNVSTLELGDSALYLCASSLDGTSEETQYFGPGTRLLVL.

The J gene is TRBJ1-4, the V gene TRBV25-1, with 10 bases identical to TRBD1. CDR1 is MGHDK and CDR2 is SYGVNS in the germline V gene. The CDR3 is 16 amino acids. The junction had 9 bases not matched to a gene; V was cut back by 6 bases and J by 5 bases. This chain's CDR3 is CASSRGRGQGNEKLFF. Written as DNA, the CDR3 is TGTGCCAGCAGCAGGGGGAGGGGACAGGGGAATGAAAAACTGTTTTTT.

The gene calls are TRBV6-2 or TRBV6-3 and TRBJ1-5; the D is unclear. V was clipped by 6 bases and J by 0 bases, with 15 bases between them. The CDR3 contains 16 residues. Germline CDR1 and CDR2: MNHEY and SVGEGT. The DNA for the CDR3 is TGTGCCAGCAGCCCTAGTCCCGGGTATAGCAATCAGCCCCAGCATTTT. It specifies CASSPSPGYSNQPQHF.

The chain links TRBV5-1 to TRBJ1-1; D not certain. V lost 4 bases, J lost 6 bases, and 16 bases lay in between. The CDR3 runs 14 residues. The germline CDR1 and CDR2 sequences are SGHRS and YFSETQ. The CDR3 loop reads CASSRIHGGAEAFF. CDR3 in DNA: TGCGCCAGCAGCCGGATCCACGGAGGCGCTGAAGCTTTCTTT.

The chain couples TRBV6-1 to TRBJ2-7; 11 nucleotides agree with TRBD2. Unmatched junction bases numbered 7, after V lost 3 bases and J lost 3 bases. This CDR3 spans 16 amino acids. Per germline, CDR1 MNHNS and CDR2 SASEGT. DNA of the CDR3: TGTGCCAGCAGTGAGAATAGCGGGGGGGCTTTCTACGAGCAGTACTTC. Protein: CASSENSGGAFYEQYF.

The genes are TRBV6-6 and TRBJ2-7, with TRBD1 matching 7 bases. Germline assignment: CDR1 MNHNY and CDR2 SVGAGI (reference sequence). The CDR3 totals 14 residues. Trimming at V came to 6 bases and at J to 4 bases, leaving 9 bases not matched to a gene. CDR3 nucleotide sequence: TGTGCCAGCAGGAAGGGAAACAGGGGTTACGAGCAGTACTTC. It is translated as CASRKGNRGYEQYF.

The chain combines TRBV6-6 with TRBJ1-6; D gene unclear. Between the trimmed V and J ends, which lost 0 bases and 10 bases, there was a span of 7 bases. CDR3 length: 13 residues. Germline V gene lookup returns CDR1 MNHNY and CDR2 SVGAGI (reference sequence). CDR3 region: CASSYSGESPLHF. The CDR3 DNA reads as TGTGCCAGCAGTTACTCGGGAGAATCACCCCTCCACTTT.

DNA of the CDR3: TGCGCCAGCAGCTTGGAAGGGTCTAGCGGGGTTCGGGATACGCAGTATTTT. This encodes CASSLEGSSGVRDTQYF. The V call is TRBV5-1, the J call TRBJ2-3; TRBD2 matches 9 bases. The CDR3 extends over 17 amino acids. Germline loops: CDR1 SGHRS, CDR2 YFSETQ. V lost 0 bases, J lost 6 bases, and 11 bases stayed unmatched.

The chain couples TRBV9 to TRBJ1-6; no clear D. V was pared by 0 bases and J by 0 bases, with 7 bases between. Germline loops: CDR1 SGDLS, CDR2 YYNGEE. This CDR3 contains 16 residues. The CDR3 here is CASSVGGSSYNSPLHF. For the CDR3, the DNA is TGTGCCAGCAGCGTAGGTGGGAGCTCCTATAATTCACCCCTCCACTTT.

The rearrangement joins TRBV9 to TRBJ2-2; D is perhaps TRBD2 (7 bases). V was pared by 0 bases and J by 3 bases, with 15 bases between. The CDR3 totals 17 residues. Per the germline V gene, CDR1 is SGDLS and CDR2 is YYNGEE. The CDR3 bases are TGTGCCAGCAGCGTAGCTAGTGGGGGGGCCTACACCGGGGAGCTGTTTTTT. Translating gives CASSVASGGAYTGELFF.

In nucleotides, the CDR3 is TGTGCCATCAGGGGGGAGGGGTCGAACTATGGCTACACCTTC. It yields the protein CAIRGEGSNYGYTF. The chain carries TRBV10-3 and TRBJ1-2; the D gene is possibly TRBD1 (5 bases). Trimming took off 6 bases at V and 2 bases at J, with 13 bases between the two ends. The germline gives CDR1 ENHRY, CDR2 SYGVKD. The CDR3 length is 14 residues.

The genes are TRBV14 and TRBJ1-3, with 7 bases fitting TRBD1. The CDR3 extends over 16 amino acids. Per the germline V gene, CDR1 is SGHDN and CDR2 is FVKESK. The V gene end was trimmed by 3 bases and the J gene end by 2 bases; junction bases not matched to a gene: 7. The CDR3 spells CASSHLTGLPGNTIYF. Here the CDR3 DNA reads TGTGCCAGCAGCCACCTGACAGGGCTCCCTGGAAACACCATATATTTT.

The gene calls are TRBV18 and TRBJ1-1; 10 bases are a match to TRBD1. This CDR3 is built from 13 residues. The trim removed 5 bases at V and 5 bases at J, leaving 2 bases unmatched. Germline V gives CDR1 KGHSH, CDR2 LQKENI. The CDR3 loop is CASSEDRGTEAFF. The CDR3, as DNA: TGTGCCAGCTCAGAGGACAGGGGGACTGAAGCTTTCTTT.

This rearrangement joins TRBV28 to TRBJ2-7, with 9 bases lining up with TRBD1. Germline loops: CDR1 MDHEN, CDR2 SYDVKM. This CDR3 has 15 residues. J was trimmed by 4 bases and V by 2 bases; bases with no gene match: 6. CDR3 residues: CASSLGWTGEYEQYF. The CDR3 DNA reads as TGTGCCAGCAGTTTAGGGTGGACAGGGGAGTACGAGCAGTACTTC. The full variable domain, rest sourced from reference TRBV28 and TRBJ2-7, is DVKVTQSSRYLVKRTGEKVFLECVQDMDHENMFWYRQDPGLGLRLIYFSYDVKMKEKGDIPEGYSVSREKKERFSLILESASTNQTSMYLCASSLGWTGEYEQYFGPGTRLTVT.

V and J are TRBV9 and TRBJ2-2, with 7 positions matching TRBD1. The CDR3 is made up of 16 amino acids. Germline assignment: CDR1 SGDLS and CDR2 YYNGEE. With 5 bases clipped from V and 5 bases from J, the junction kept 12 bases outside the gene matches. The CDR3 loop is CASRPGAGGRTGELFF. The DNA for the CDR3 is TGTGCCAGCAGGCCTGGGGCAGGGGGAAGGACCGGGGAGCTGTTTTTT.